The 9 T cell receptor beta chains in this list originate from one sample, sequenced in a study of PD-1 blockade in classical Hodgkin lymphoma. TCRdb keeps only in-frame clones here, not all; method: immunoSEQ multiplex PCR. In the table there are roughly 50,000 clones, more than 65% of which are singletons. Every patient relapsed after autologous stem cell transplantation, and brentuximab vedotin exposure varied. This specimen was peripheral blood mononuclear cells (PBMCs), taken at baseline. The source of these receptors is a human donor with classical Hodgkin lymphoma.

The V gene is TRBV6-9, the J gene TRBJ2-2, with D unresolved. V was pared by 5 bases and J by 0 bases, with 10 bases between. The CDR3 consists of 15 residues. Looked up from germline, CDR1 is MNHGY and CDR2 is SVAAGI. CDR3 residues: CASSPRKSNTGELFF. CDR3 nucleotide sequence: TGTGCCAGCAGTCCCCGAAAATCGAACACCGGGGAGCTGTTTTTT.

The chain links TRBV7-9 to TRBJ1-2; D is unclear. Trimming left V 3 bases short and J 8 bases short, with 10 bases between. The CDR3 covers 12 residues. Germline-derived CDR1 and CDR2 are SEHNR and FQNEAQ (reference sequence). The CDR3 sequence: CASSFAGRGYTF. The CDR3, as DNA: TGTGCCAGCAGCTTCGCCGGTCGGGGCTACACCTTC.

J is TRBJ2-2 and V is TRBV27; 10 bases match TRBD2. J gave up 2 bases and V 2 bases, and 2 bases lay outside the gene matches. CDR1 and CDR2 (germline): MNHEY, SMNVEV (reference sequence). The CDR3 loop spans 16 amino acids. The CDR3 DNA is TGTGCCAGCAGTTTAGGGACTAGCGTTAACACCGGGGAGCTGTTTTTT. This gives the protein CASSLGTSVNTGELFF.

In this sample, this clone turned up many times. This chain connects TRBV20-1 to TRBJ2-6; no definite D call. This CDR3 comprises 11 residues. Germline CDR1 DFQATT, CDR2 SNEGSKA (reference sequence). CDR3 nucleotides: TGCAGCGGATCTGGGGCCAACGTCCTGACTTTC. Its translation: CSGSGANVLTF.

This CDR3 reads CASSLSGSVDEQFF. DNA of the CDR3: TGTGCCAGCAGCTTGAGCGGGAGTGTGGATGAGCAGTTCTTC. This sequence joins TRBV5-5 and TRBJ2-1; 8 nucleotides align to TRBD2. Germline V CDR1 and CDR2: SGHKS, YYEKEE (reference sequence). Trimming at V came to 1 base and at J to 8 bases, leaving 5 bases not matched to a gene. This CDR3 is 14 amino acids long.

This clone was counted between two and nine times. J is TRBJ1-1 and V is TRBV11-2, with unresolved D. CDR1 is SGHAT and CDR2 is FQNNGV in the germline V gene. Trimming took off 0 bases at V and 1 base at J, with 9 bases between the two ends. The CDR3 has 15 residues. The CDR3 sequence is CASSLDPAGNTEAFF. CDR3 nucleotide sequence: TGTGCCAGCAGCTTAGATCCTGCAGGGAACACTGAAGCTTTCTTT.

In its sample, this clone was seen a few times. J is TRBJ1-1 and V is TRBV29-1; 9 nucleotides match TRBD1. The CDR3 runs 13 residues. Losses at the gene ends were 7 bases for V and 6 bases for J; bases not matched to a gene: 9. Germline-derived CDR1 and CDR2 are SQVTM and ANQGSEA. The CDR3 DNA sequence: TGCAGCGGATCCGGGACAGGGCTCTCTGAAGCTTTCTTT. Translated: CSGSGTGLSEAFF.

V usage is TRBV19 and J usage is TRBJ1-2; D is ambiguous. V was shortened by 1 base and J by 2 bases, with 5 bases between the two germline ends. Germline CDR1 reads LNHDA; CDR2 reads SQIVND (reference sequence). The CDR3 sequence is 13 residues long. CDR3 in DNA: TGTGCCAGTAGTATAGGCAGGAACTATGGCTACACCTTC. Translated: CASSIGRNYGYTF.

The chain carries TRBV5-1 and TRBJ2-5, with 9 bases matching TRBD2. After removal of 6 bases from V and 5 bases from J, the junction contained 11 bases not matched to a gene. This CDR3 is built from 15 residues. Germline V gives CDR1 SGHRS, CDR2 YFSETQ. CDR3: CASTPGSGRGETQYF. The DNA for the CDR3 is TGCGCCAGCACCCCTGGTAGCGGGAGAGGTGAGACCCAGTACTTC.